At least ten counts were recorded for the clone carrying this TCR beta chain. These data originate in a study of T cells in Graves' hyperthyroidism and ophthalmopathy. From RNA transcripts, TCR beta CDR3 regions were amplified. Primed by the HTBI set, a first-round RT-PCR was run on the TCR CDR3. TCRdb reprocessed the multiplex PCR reads via MiXCR and lists one record per CDR3 protein. The table lists about 640,000 distinct CDR3 sequences, roughly 14% of them singletons. V lost 1 base and J 1 base, leaving 10 bases between the germline ends. The CDR3 is 15 amino acids. Germline loops: CDR1 SGHAT, CDR2 FQNNGV.

The TCR originated in a woman in her 50s with Graves' ophthalmopathy. This sequence joins TRBV11-2 and TRBJ2-5, with D perhaps TRBD2 (5 bases). Sequenced material: blood. The DNA for the CDR3 is TGTGCCAGCAGCTTAGGTAGCGCCGCCCAAGAGACCCAGTACTTC. It codes for CASSLGSAAQETQYF.